These T cell receptor beta chains were read from a single sample in a study of response to subunit inactivated influenza vaccine. TCRdb itself ran the RT-PCR reads through MiXCR, one entry per CDR3 protein. The table records about 530,000 distinct CDR3 sequences, roughly 13% of them present only once. The sequences come from PBMCs from blood, collected 40 to 50 days after vaccination. These receptors all come from a man aged 45-60 years who received an inactivated influenza vaccine. CDR3s include the opening cysteine and the closing phenylalanine or tryptophan. A D gene is named only where the DNA matches it firmly. Expanded clones are given a class, and other clones once, few, many or no size at all.

DNA: TGCGCCAGCAACGGACCGGGAGAAGAGACCCAGTACTTC; CDR3: CASNGPGEETQYF; V: TRBV23-1; J: TRBJ2-5; size: NA; D: NA
DNA: TGTGCCAGCGGGGGAGGGGTCCGGAACACCGGGGAGCTGTTTTTT; CDR3: CASGGGVRNTGELFF; V: TRBV27; J: TRBJ2-2; size: many; D: TRBD2
DNA: TGTGCCAGCAGTTTAAGCTCGCCCTCCTACAATGAGCAGTTCTTC; CDR3: CASSLSSPSYNEQFF; V: TRBV6-2/TRBV6-3; J: TRBJ2-1; size: NA; D: NA
DNA: TGTGCCAGTAATGCCGGGGCCAACTATGGCTACACCTTC; CDR3: CASNAGANYGYTF; V: TRBV19; J: TRBJ1-2; size: NA; D: NA
DNA: TGTGCCAGCAGTTCCCAACAGGAAACGCACTCCTACAATGAGCAGTTCTTC; CDR3: CASSSQQETHSYNEQFF; V: TRBV28; J: TRBJ2-1; size: NA; D: NA
DNA: TGTGCCAGCAGCTTAGGGGGGAGAGGGGCCAATGAGCAGTTCTTC; CDR3: CASSLGGRGANEQFF; V: TRBV11-3; J: TRBJ2-1; size: few; D: NA
DNA: TGCAGTGCTAGAGTAACGCGGCCGGGGTCCTACAATGAGCAGTTCTTC; CDR3: CSARVTRPGSYNEQFF; V: TRBV20-1; J: TRBJ2-1; size: NA; D: NA
DNA: TGTGCCAGCACCAAACAGGGATACGAGCAGTACTTC; CDR3: CASTKQGYEQYF; V: TRBV12-3/TRBV12-4; J: TRBJ2-7; size: many; D: NA
DNA: TGCAGTGGCGCCGGGACAGCGAACACCGGGGAGCTGTTTTTT; CDR3: CSGAGTANTGELFF; V: TRBV20-1; J: TRBJ2-2; size: few; D: TRBD1
DNA: TGCAGTGAAACAGGGAACACTGAAGCTTTCTTT; CDR3: CSETGNTEAFF; V: TRBV20-1; J: TRBJ1-1; size: NA; D: NA
DNA: TGTGCCAGCAGCTCCCTGGGGCTAGCGGGAGGGTCCTACAATGAGCAGTTCTTC; CDR3: CASSSLGLAGGSYNEQFF; V: TRBV11-2; J: TRBJ2-1; size: NA; D: TRBD2
DNA: TGTGCCAGCAGCCGGGGGGCAGACCTTCGAGGCGGGACCCAGTACTTC; CDR3: CASSRGADLRGGTQYF; V: TRBV14; J: TRBJ2-5; size: few; D: NA
DNA: TGTGCCAGCAGCCAAGTGGGACTGAGGGACACCATATATTTT; CDR3: CASSQVGLRDTIYF; V: TRBV3-1; J: TRBJ1-3; size: NA; D: NA
DNA: TGTGCCAGCAGCCGCTGGCCCCAGCGGTCCACAGATACGCAGTATTTT; CDR3: CASSRWPQRSTDTQYF; V: TRBV7-8; J: TRBJ2-3; size: NA; D: NA
DNA: TGTGCCAGCAGCCAAGTTGCTGGGTACGAGCAGTACTTC; CDR3: CASSQVAGYEQYF; V: TRBV14; J: TRBJ2-7; size: NA; D: NA
DNA: TGCAGCGTTGAAGTCGGGGAGACCCAGTACTTC; CDR3: CSVEVGETQYF; V: TRBV29-1; J: TRBJ2-5; size: many; D: NA
DNA: TGTGCCAGCAGTTACTCGACAGGAAAAAATCAGCCCCAGCATTTT; CDR3: CASSYSTGKNQPQHF; V: TRBV6-5; J: TRBJ1-5; size: few; D: NA
DNA: TGTGCCAGCCGCCTCTCCGGGACAGCTCTCTACTCGCAGTACTTC; CDR3: CASRLSGTALYSQYF; V: TRBV27; J: TRBJ2-7; size: NA; D: TRBD1
DNA: TGTGCCAGCAGTCATGTAAAGGGGACCCCACTCTCCTACGAGCAGTACTTC; CDR3: CASSHVKGTPLSYEQYF; V: TRBV2; J: TRBJ2-7; size: few; D: NA
DNA: TGTGCCAGCAGCTGGAGGACAACCAAAAACATTCAGTACTTC; CDR3: CASSWRTTKNIQYF; V: TRBV5-5; J: TRBJ2-4; size: few; D: NA
DNA: TGCGCCAGCAGCGGAGCTCAGGGGAACTATGGCTACACCTTC; CDR3: CASSGAQGNYGYTF; V: TRBV5-1; J: TRBJ1-2; size: NA; D: NA
DNA: TGTGCCAGCAGACGACAGGGAGGAATTCAGCCCCAGCATTTT; CDR3: CASRRQGGIQPQHF; V: TRBV2; J: TRBJ1-5; size: few; D: TRBD1
DNA: TGTGCCAGCAGTTGGTTATCAGATACGCAGTATTTT; CDR3: CASSWLSDTQYF; V: TRBV4-2; J: TRBJ2-3; size: few; D: NA
DNA: TGTGCCAGCAGCCAAGAGGGGAGTAGCGGGGGGTACTACGAGCAGTACTTC; CDR3: CASSQEGSSGGYYEQYF; V: TRBV4-2; J: TRBJ2-7; size: few; D: TRBD2
DNA: TGTGCCAGCCTCGATGGGGACTCTGGAAACACCATATATTTT; CDR3: CASLDGDSGNTIYF; V: TRBV13; J: TRBJ1-3; size: many; D: NA
DNA: TGTGCCATCACCCGGGGGGAGCGGTCAGATACGCAGTATTTT; CDR3: CAITRGERSDTQYF; V: TRBV10-3; J: TRBJ2-3; size: NA; D: TRBD2
DNA: TGTGCCAGCTATGTTGGGCAGTTCTTC; CDR3: CASYVGQFF; V: TRBV5-8; J: TRBJ2-1; size: NA; D: NA
DNA: TGCGCCAGCAGCTTCGCGGGCGGTCAGCCCCAGCATTTT; CDR3: CASSFAGGQPQHF; V: TRBV5-1; J: TRBJ1-5; size: few; D: NA
DNA: TGTGCCAGCAGCTTGCTGAGCACGACCTACGAGCAGTACTTC; CDR3: CASSLLSTTYEQYF; V: TRBV5-5; J: TRBJ2-7; size: NA; D: NA
DNA: TGTGCCAGCAGCTTACATCGCAGCCGGGCGGCAGATACGCAGTATTTT; CDR3: CASSLHRSRAADTQYF; V: TRBV7-9; J: TRBJ2-3; size: few; D: NA
DNA: TGTGCCAGCAGCCGACTGACCGGGGGGCCGGACACCGGGGAGCTGTTTTTT; CDR3: CASSRLTGGPDTGELFF; V: TRBV7-9; J: TRBJ2-2; size: few; D: NA
DNA: TGTGCCATCAGTGCCAGACAGGGGGCCCATGAGCAGTTCTTC; CDR3: CAISARQGAHEQFF; V: TRBV10-3; J: TRBJ2-1; size: few; D: TRBD1
DNA: TGTGCCAGCACCAGTCTCGCGCGGGGTGCGGATTCACCCCTCCACTTT; CDR3: CASTSLARGADSPLHF; V: TRBV6-1; J: TRBJ1-6; size: few; D: NA
DNA: TGTGCCAGCAGCAAGGACAGGAACTATGGCTACACCTTC; CDR3: CASSKDRNYGYTF; V: TRBV12-3/TRBV12-4; J: TRBJ1-2; size: NA; D: TRBD1
DNA: TGCGCCAGCAGCTTGGCCTCATTCCCCACCGGGGAGCTGTTTTTT; CDR3: CASSLASFPTGELFF; V: TRBV5-1; J: TRBJ2-2; size: NA; D: NA
DNA: TGTGCCAGCAATTTTGATATACGGGACCACACCTACAATGAGCAGTTCTTC; CDR3: CASNFDIRDHTYNEQFF; V: TRBV6-2/TRBV6-3; J: TRBJ2-1; size: NA; D: NA
DNA: TGTGCCAGCAGGGGGGTTTGGGGGGCAGGGGCCAACGTCCTGACTTTC; CDR3: CASRGVWGAGANVLTF; V: TRBV12-3/TRBV12-4; J: TRBJ2-6; size: few; D: NA
DNA: TGCGCCAGCAGCGGGGGACAAGACTATGGCTACACCTTC; CDR3: CASSGGQDYGYTF; V: TRBV5-1; J: TRBJ1-2; size: NA; D: NA
DNA: TGTGCCAGCAGTTTCCTCGGACTCCGGGACAAGACCTACGAGCAGTACTTC; CDR3: CASSFLGLRDKTYEQYF; V: TRBV28; J: TRBJ2-7; size: NA; D: NA
DNA: TGCGCCAGCAGCCAAGTGGAGGGGGGCCCTAACTACAATGAGCAGTTCTTC; CDR3: CASSQVEGGPNYNEQFF; V: TRBV4-1; J: TRBJ2-1; size: few; D: NA
DNA: TGTGCCAGCAGCTTAGCGGAAAAAAACACTGAAGCTTTCTTT; CDR3: CASSLAEKNTEAFF; V: TRBV7-6; J: TRBJ1-1; size: few; D: NA
DNA: TGTGCCAGCAGCTCACCCCGGGGTAACCCCGCCTACGAGCAGTACTTC; CDR3: CASSSPRGNPAYEQYF; V: TRBV11-2; J: TRBJ2-7; size: few; D: NA
DNA: TGTACCAGCAGCTCACTAGCGGGGGGAGAATTCTTC; CDR3: CTSSSLAGGEFF; V: TRBV5-5; J: TRBJ2-1; size: NA; D: TRBD2
DNA: TGTGCCAGCACTAGCGGGAGAGTTTCAGATACGCAGTATTTT; CDR3: CASTSGRVSDTQYF; V: TRBV6-1; J: TRBJ2-3; size: few; D: TRBD2
DNA: TGCAGTGCCCTATCCGGACAGGGGGCAGGCGGGGAGCTGTTTTTT; CDR3: CSALSGQGAGGELFF; V: TRBV20-1; J: TRBJ2-2; size: NA; D: TRBD1
DNA: TGCAGTGCTAAGACCCCGGGACGCGAGACCCAGTACTTC; CDR3: CSAKTPGRETQYF; V: TRBV20-1; J: TRBJ2-5; size: few; D: NA
DNA: TGTGCCAGCAGCGTAGATTGGAGGGTCCCGGGGGTCACCGGGGAGCTGTTTTTT; CDR3: CASSVDWRVPGVTGELFF; V: TRBV9; J: TRBJ2-2; size: NA; D: NA
DNA: TGTGCCAGCAGTTTTCGGACAGGGGTACGCAGTGAGCAGTTCTTC; CDR3: CASSFRTGVRSEQFF; V: TRBV28; J: TRBJ2-1; size: NA; D: TRBD1
DNA: TGTGCCAGCAGCTCTAAACCCATAGGGTCGAGTGGCTACACCTTC; CDR3: CASSSKPIGSSGYTF; V: TRBV7-2; J: TRBJ1-2; size: few; D: NA
DNA: TGTGCCAGCACCGGAGTTGAGACCCAGTACTTC; CDR3: CASTGVETQYF; V: TRBV7-2; J: TRBJ2-5; size: NA; D: NA
DNA: TGTGCCAGCAGTTTATCCGGGGACCTAAGGGACACCTTC; CDR3: CASSLSGDLRDTF; V: TRBV12-3/TRBV12-4; J: TRBJ1-2; size: few; D: NA
DNA: TGTGCCAGCAGCAGAGACACCTCCTTGGCCATATATTTT; CDR3: CASSRDTSLAIYF; V: TRBV5-6; J: TRBJ1-3; size: many; D: NA
DNA: TGTGCCAGCAGCGTCGTAGGGACGGGGCAGCCCCAGCATTTT; CDR3: CASSVVGTGQPQHF; V: TRBV12-3/TRBV12-4; J: TRBJ1-5; size: many; D: NA
DNA: TGTGCCAGCAGTGGGGGGACAGGGGGAGGTCTTGATGAGCAGTTCTTC; CDR3: CASSGGTGGGLDEQFF; V: TRBV6-1; J: TRBJ2-1; size: many; D: TRBD1
DNA: TGTGCCAGCAGCGTAGCTTTGGGGAGTGGCTACACCTTC; CDR3: CASSVALGSGYTF; V: TRBV9; J: TRBJ1-2; size: few; D: NA
DNA: TGTGCCAGCAGCCCGAATCAAAACATTCAGTACTTC; CDR3: CASSPNQNIQYF; V: TRBV7-2; J: TRBJ2-4; size: few; D: NA